This T cell receptor beta chain was sequenced during a study of cytomegalovirus exposure and HLA in healthy donors. General observations from the study: Analyses of presence/absence relied on an assumption of roughly uniform sequencing depth across donors. The authors confirmed in vitro that three CMV-associated chains were specific for CMV antigens.

As regards this clone: Its antigen is not identified. Mismatch with germline at one junction end may stem from a read error.

At sampling all donors were nominally healthy, likely with unrecorded immune exposures. Germline CDR1 reads SSHAT; CDR2 reads FNYEAQ (reference sequence). The CDR3 is 14 amino acids. 13 Jbeta primers and 60 Vbeta primers were used for the PCR. This table comes from immunoSEQ multiplex PCR, and its TCRdb copy is limited to in-frame clones, with some not included. The table includes 170,000 or so clones, around 80% detected once. Sample: PBMCs. The rearrangement joins TRBV7-7 to TRBJ2-5, with 11 nucleotides matching TRBD2. The sequence was obtained from a woman in her 50s in good health and CMV-seropositive. The CDR3 DNA sequence: TGTGCTAGCAGCACTAGCGGGGGACAAGAGACCCAGTACTTC. Protein product: CASSTSGGQETQYF.